These T cell receptor beta chains were read from a single sample in a study of shared clonotypes between healthy human individuals. Using immunoSEQ multiplex PCR, the repertoire was profiled, and TCRdb retains in-frame clones only, with some absent. The sample has about a million clones; 60% to 80% are singletons. Sequenced input: memory CD4+ T cells sorted from blood. The receptors originated from a man aged 18-30 years in good health. The conserved cysteine and the conserved F or W are not part of the CDR3 here. D genes are given only for firm matches.

d_call,v_call,cdr3_aa
TRBD1,TRBV29-1,SARTGTPPMVGYT
-,TRBV6-5,ASRGVAGSEAF
-,TRBV10-3,AIRGGGGAYNEQF
-,TRBV5-1,ASSFSGSYEQY
-,TRBV6-5,ASSRATEAF
-,TRBV5-1,ASSQGRSNQPQH
TRBD2,TRBV4-2,ASSQASGGSYNEQF
-,TRBV7-8,ASRITGYEQY
-,TRBV6-1,ASSEGAENSNQPQH
-,TRBV11-2,ASSSRIRPDTQY
-,TRBV9,ASSVDRGSLH
-,TRBV19,ASSTPRGVSISNQPQH
TRBD1,TRBV27,ASSGTGDHSPLH
TRBD2,TRBV10-2,ASRPSGGREQY
TRBD1,TRBV7-9,ASSPKFTGGDGYT
TRBD1,TRBV6-5,ASSRDRGLYEQY
-,TRBV18,ASSPVQALTYEQY
TRBD2,TRBV6-5,ASSLLAGETDTQY
-,TRBV7-9,ASSVTGRDTQY
TRBD1,TRBV7-9,ASSTRRTGPYEQY
TRBD2,TRBV7-2,ASSTSGSYNEQF
-,TRBV30,AWSVGQGGGELF
-,TRBV28,ASSSAEETQY
-,TRBV7-2,ASSPRGREAF
-,TRBV30,AWSVNTYEQY
-,TRBV5-5,ASSFGPTSYEQY
TRBD1,TRBV10-3,AIRQTGGATDTQY
TRBD2,TRBV10-2,ASSESGLAGGQETQY
-,TRBV28,ASRPLNQPQH
-,TRBV5-1,ASSLERGTDTQY
TRBD2,TRBV7-2,ASSTRTSGMGDTQY
TRBD2,TRBV27,ASSSGLAGGRGETQY
TRBD1,TRBV6-5,ASSAGGRGTEAF
-,TRBV7-6,ASSLGNRMMNSPLH
TRBD1,TRBV27,ASSRLQGAGNQPQH
-,TRBV5-1,ASSLGRGDTQY
-,TRBV19,ASRFEGVWNQPQH
TRBD1,TRBV10-3,AINDPGQKNTEAF
TRBD1,TRBV28,ASQGQGQKTQY
-,TRBV6-6,ASSTSSHTGD
TRBD1,TRBV6-1,ASSLVGQGSTRAF
-,TRBV27,ASSLVPGTLH
-,TRBV6-1,ASSVGGSSNQPQH
TRBD2,TRBV7-2,ASSLGFYYSGGSYEQY
TRBD2,TRBV6-1,ASSVGLAGVGELF
-,TRBV5-1,ASSLDGKSADTQY
TRBD1,TRBV28,ASSRDRSNQPQH
-,TRBV11-2,ASSLVGLAKNIQY
TRBD1,TRBV5-4,ASSLGQGAAMNTEAF
TRBD1,TRBV4-1,ASSQEQGLGTEAF
TRBD2,TRBV2,ASSEQRGNYNEQF
-,TRBV29-1,SVVRGGLGYT
TRBD1,TRBV7-9,ASSLGSVGQGFLHEQY
-,TRBV5-4,ASSSATANTEAF
-,TRBV19,ATNRGTYTLNEQF
-,TRBV30,AWTAVNYGYT
-,TRBV6-1,ASSTQLNTGELF
-,TRBV6-1,ASSGDTFQETQY
TRBD1,TRBV28,ASSTDRGLNTEAF